This record covers a single T cell receptor beta chain. Some clones are missing from TCRdb's copy, which holds only in-frame ones; the method was immunoSEQ multiplex PCR. The sample gives about 340,000 clones, around 87% of which show up once; roughly 6% is in the top ten. The data originate from a study of blood T cell repertoires in COVID-19. About the research overall: The cDNA or gDNA used as material had been derived from T cells, B-cell-depleted T cells, or PBMCs.

Sequenced material: peripheral blood. This receptor was obtained from a woman aged 50 to 65 with COVID-19, enrolled during active disease.

CDR3 in DNA: TGCGCCAGCAGCCAGGATATGTTGCGGTTTCAAGATACGCAGTATTTT. Its protein is CASSQDMLRFQDTQYF. The chain is built from TRBV4-3 and TRBJ2-3; D unclear. Germline CDR1 and CDR2: LGHNA and YSLEER. V lost 3 bases to trimming and J lost 5 bases, with 18 bases between them. The CDR3 runs to 16 residues.